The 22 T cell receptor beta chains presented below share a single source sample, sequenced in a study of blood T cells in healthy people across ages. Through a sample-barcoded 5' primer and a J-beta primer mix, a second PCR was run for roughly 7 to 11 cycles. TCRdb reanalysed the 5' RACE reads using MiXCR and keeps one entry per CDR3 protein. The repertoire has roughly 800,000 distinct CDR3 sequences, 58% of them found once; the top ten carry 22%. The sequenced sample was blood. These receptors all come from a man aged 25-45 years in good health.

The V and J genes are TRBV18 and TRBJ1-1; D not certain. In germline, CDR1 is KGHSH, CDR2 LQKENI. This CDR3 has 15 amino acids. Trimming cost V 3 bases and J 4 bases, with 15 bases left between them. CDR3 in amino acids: CASSPPTKLGTEAFF. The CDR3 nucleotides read TGTGCCAGCTCACCCCCCACTAAATTGGGCACTGAAGCTTTCTTT.

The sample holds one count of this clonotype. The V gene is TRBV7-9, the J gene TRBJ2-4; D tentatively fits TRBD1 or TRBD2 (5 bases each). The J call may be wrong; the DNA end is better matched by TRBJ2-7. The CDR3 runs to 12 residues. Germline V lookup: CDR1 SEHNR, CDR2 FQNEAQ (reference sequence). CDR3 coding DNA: TGTGCCTGCGGCTTAGATGGGGGCGAGCAGTACTTC. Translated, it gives CACGLDGGEQYF.

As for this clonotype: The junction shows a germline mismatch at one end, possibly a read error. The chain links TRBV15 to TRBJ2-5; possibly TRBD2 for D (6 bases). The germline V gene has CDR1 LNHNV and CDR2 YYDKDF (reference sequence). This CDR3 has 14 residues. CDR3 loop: CATSRDRSGETRYF. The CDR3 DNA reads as TGTGCCACCAGCAGAGATCGTTCGGGAGAGACCCGGTACTTC.

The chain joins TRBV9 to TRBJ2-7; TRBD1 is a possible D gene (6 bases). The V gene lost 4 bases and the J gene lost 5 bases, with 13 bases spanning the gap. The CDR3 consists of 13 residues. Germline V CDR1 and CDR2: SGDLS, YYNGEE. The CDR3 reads CASSPRNRDEQYF. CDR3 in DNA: TGTGCCAGCAGCCCGAGGAACAGGGACGAGCAGTACTTC. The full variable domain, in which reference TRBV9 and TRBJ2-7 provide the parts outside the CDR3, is DSGVTQTPKHLITATGQRVTLRCSPRSGDLSVYWYQQSLDQGLQFLIQYYNGEERAKGNILERFSAQQFPDLHSELNLSSLELGDSALYFCASSPRNRDEQYFGPGTRLTVT.

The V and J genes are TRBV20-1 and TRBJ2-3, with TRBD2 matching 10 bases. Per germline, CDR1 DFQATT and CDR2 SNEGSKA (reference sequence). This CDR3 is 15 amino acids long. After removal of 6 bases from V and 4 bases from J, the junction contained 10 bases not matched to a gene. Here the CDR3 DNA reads TGCAGTGCGAAGACTCTAGCGGGGGTTTCAGATACGCAGTATTTT. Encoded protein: CSAKTLAGVSDTQYF.

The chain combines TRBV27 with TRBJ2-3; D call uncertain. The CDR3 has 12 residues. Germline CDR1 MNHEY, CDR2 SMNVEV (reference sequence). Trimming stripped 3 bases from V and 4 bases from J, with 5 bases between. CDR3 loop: CASSFNPDTQYF. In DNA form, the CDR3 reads TGTGCCAGCAGTTTTAACCCAGATACGCAGTATTTT.

CDR3: CASRGLAGGPNEQFF. For the CDR3, the DNA is TGTGCCAGCAGGGGATTAGCGGGGGGGCCCAATGAGCAGTTCTTC. This chain connects TRBV6-2 or TRBV6-3 to TRBJ2-1; TRBD2 agrees at 11 bases. Germline CDR1 and CDR2: MNHEY and SVGEGT. Losses at the gene ends were 6 bases for V and 6 bases for J; bases not matched to a gene: 7. The CDR3 spans 15 residues.

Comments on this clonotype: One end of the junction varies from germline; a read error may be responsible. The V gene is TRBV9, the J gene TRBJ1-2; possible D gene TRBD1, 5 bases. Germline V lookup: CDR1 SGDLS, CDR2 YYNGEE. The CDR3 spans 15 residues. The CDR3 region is CASSPQGWRGNGNTF. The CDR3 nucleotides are TGTGCAAGCAGCCCGCAAGGCTGGAGGGGCAATGGCAACACCTTC.

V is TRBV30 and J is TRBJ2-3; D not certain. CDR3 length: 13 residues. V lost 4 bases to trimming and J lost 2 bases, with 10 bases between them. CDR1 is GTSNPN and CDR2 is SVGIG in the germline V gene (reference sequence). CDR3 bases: TGTGCCTGGATCCTGAGAAACACAGATACGCAGTATTTT. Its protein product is CAWILRNTDTQYF.

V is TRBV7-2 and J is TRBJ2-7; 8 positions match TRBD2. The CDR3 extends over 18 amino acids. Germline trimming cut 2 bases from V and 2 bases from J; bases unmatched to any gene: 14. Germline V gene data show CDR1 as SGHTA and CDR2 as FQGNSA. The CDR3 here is CASSLRRGAGTTTYEQYF. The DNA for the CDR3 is TGTGCCAGCAGCTTACGGCGGGGGGCCGGGACCACGACCTACGAGCAGTACTTC.

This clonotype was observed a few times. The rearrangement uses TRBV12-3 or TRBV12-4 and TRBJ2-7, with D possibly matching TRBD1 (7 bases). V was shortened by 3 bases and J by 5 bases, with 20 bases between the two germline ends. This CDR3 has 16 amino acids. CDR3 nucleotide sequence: TGTGCCAGCAGTTTCGCAGGGGGTTTTAGCGGCCACGAGCAGTACTTC. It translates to CASSFAGGFSGHEQYF.

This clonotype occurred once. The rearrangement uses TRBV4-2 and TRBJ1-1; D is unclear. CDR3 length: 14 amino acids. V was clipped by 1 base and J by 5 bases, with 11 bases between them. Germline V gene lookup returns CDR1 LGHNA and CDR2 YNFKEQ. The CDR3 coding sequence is TGTGCCAGCAGCCAAGCGGGCGCGCGGACTGAAGCTTTCTTT. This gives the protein CASSQAGARTEAFF.

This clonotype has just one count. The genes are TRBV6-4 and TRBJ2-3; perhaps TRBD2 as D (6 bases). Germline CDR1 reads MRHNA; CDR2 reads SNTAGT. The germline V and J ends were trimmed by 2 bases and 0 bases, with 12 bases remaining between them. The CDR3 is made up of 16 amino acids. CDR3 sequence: CASSDGAGRSTDTQYF. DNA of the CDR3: TGTGCCAGCAGTGACGGCGCGGGGAGGAGCACAGATACGCAGTATTTT.

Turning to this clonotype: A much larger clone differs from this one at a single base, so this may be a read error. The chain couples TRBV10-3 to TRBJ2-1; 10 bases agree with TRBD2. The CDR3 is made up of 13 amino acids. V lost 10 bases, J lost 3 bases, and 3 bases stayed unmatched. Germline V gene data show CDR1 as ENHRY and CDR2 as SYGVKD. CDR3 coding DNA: TGTGCCAGCGGGACTAGCGACTACAATGAGCAGTTCTTC. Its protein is CASGTSDYNEQFF.

Here the CDR3 DNA reads TGTGCCAGCAGCATTAGCGGGAACTACGAGCAGTACTTC. Protein sequence: CASSISGNYEQYF. The chain joins TRBV7-2 to TRBJ2-4; 8 bases line up with TRBD2. The J call is uncertain, as TRBJ2-7 better fits the DNA end. This CDR3 comprises 13 residues. Germline CDR1 and CDR2: SGHTA and FQGNSA.

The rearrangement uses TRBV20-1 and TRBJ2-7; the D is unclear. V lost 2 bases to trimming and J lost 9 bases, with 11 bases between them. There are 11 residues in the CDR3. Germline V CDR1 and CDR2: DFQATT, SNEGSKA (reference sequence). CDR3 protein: CSARRDSGQYF. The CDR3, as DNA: TGCAGTGCTAGAAGGGATTCCGGGCAGTACTTC.

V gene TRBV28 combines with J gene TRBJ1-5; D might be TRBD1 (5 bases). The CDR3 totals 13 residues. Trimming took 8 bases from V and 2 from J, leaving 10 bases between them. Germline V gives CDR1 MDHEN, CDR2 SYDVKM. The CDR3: CASQDSRNQPQHF. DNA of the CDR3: TGTGCCAGCCAAGACAGTCGCAATCAGCCCCAGCATTTT.

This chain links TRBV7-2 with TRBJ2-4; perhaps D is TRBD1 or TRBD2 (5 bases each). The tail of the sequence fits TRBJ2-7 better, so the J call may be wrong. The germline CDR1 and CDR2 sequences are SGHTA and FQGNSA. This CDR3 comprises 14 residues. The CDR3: CASSPRGLVGEQYF. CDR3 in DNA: TGTGCCAGCAGCCCCCGGGGCCTCGTCGGCGAGCAGTACTTC.

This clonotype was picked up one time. The CDR3 spells CSASDRGRFNEQYF. CDR3 sequence (DNA): TGCAGTGCATCCGACAGGGGGCGCTTCAACGAGCAGTACTTC. The chain is built from TRBV20-1 and TRBJ2-5; 10 bases are shared with TRBD1. The J call may be mistaken, given a closer DNA end match to TRBJ2-7. This CDR3 comprises 14 residues. The V gene's germline CDR1 is DFQATT and CDR2 SNEGSKA (reference sequence).

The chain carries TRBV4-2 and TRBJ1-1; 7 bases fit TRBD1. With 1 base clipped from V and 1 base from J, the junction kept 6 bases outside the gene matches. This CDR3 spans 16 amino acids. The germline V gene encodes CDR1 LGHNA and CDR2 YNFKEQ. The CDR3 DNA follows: TGTGCCAGCAGCCAAGGGGGGGACAGAAGGAACACTGAAGCTTTCTTT. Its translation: CASSQGGDRRNTEAFF.

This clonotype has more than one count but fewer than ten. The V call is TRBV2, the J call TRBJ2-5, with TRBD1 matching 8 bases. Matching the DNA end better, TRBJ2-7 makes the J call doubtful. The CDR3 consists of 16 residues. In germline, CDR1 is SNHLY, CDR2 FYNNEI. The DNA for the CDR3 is TGTGCCAGCAGTGAATTTGAGACAGGGGCGGGGTACGAGCAGTACTTC. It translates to CASSEFETGAGYEQYF.

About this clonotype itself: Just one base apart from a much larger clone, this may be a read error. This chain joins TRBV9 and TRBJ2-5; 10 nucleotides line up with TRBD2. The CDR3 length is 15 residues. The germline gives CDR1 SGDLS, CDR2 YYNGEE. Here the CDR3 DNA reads TGTGTCAGCAGCGCCAGCGGGAGGGCCTTGGAGACCCAGTACTTC. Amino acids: CVSSASGRALETQYF.